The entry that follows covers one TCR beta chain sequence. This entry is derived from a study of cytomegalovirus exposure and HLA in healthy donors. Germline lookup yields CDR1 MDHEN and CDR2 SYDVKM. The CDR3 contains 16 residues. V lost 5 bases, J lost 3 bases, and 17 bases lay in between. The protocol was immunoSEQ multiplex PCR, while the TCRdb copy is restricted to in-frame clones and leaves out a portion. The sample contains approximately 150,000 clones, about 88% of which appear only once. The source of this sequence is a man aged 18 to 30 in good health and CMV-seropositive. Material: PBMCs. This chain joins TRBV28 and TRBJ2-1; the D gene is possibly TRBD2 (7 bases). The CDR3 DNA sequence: TGTGCCAGCAGTCCGGGGGGCTCGGCAGGCTACAATGAGCAGTTCTTC. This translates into CASSPGGSAGYNEQFF.